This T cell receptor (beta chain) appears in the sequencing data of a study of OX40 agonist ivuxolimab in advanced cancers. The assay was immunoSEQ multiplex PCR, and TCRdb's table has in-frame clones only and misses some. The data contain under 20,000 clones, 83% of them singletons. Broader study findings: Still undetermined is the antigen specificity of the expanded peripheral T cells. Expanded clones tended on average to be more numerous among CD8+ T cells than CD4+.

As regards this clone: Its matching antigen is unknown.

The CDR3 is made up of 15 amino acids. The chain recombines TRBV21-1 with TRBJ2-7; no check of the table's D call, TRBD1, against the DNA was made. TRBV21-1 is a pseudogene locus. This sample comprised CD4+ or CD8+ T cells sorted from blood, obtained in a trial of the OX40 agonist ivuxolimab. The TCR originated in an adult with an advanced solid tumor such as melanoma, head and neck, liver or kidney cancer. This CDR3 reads CASSSRTGNTYEQYF. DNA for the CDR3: TGTGCCAGCAGCTCGAGGACAGGGAATACCTACGAGCAGTACTTC.